The 30 T cell receptor beta chains given below trace back to one sample, sequenced in a study of blood T cells in healthy people across ages (dated by TCRdb to between 2014 and 2017). The method behind the library was 5' RACE. Sequencer: Illumina HiSeq 2500. A second PCR of roughly 7 to 11 cycles was performed with a sample-barcoded 5' primer and a J-beta primer mix. In TCRdb, the public reads were trimmed at Q25 with fastp and aligned with MiXCR, with productive beta chains retained. Every entry covers one CDR3 protein and lists the most common genes and DNA from its rows. Counted in this sample were roughly 1.5 million distinct CDR3 sequences; approximately 43% of them appeared once. About 4.1% of the sample belongs to the ten largest clones. Sequencing input: blood. The receptors here all came from a woman in her late teens or twenties in good health.

This clonotype appeared a few times. V usage is TRBV27 and J usage is TRBJ2-7; D is perhaps TRBD2 (6 bases). Germline V gene sequence: CDR1 MNHEY, CDR2 SMNVEV (reference sequence). V was pared by 5 bases and J by 0 bases, with 14 bases between. This CDR3 spans 15 amino acids. The CDR3 bases are TGTGCCAGCAGTACACTAGCTTCGAGCTCCTACGAGCAGTACTTC. Encoded protein: CASSTLASSSYEQYF.

The chain combines TRBV12-3 or TRBV12-4 with TRBJ1-1; D gene unclear. This CDR3 region has 12 residues. Trimming cost V 5 bases and J 10 bases, with 14 bases left between them. CDR3 nucleotides: TGTGCCAGCAGTCTACCGAGGGTGAGAGCTTTCTTT. As protein: CASSLPRVRAFF.

This chain connects TRBV28 to TRBJ2-5; 7 nucleotides line up with TRBD1. V lost 8 bases to trimming and J lost 7 bases; unmatched junction nucleotides: 28. Germline V gives CDR1 MDHEN, CDR2 SYDVKM. This CDR3 spans 19 amino acids. This CDR3 is CASGLYRAGGDFKSGTQYF. The CDR3 DNA reads TGTGCCAGCGGTCTTTATCGGGCAGGGGGTGATTTTAAAAGTGGGACCCAGTACTTC.

This chain uses TRBV4-1 with TRBJ2-1, with 15 bases aligning to TRBD2. V lost 0 bases, J lost 5 bases, and 8 bases stayed unmatched. The CDR3 extends over 19 amino acids. Germline lookup yields CDR1 MGHRA and CDR2 YSYEKL. The CDR3 DNA sequence: TGCGCCAGCAGCCAAGAAGGGGGGACTAGCGGGGGGCCACACAATGAGCAGTTCTTC. Its translation: CASSQEGGTSGGPHNEQFF.

There are a few counts of this clonotype. V and J are TRBV20-1 and TRBJ2-3, with D uncertain. Trimming shortened V by 0 bases and J by 2 bases, and 9 bases separated the two germline ends. Germline V gene lookup returns CDR1 DFQATT and CDR2 SNEGSKA (reference sequence). There are 14 residues in the CDR3. CDR3 in amino acids: CSARDRITTDTQYF. CDR3 bases: TGCAGTGCTAGAGATCGAATAACCACAGATACGCAGTATTTT.

This clonotype was detected a few times. The CDR3 loop reads CASSPPGGALAYNEQFF. In nucleotides, the CDR3 is TGTGCCAGCAGCCCCCCTGGAGGGGCCCTTGCCTACAATGAGCAGTTCTTC. The chain links TRBV7-9 to TRBJ2-1, with TRBD2 as a possible D gene (6 bases). The germline V and J ends were trimmed by 5 bases and 2 bases, with 19 bases remaining between them. Germline V lookup: CDR1 SEHNR, CDR2 FQNEAQ (reference sequence). The CDR3 contains 17 residues. Filled out from reference TRBV7-9 and TRBJ2-1, the complete variable domain reads DTGVSQNPRHKITKRGQNVTFRCDPISEHNRLYWYRQTLGQGPEFLTYFQNEAQLEKSRLLSDRFSAERPKGSFSTLEIQRTEQGDSAMYLCASSPPGGALAYNEQFFGPGTRLTVL.

The chain combines TRBV9 with TRBJ2-1, with TRBD2 matching over 7 bases. CDR1 and CDR2 (germline): SGDLS, YYNGEE. V gave up 1 base and J gave up 4 bases; unmatched junction bases: 5. This CDR3 has 15 residues. CDR3 amino acids: CASSVLADPYNEQFF. DNA for the CDR3: TGTGCCAGCAGCGTACTAGCGGACCCATACAATGAGCAGTTCTTC. Drawing the rest from reference TRBV9 and TRBJ2-1, the complete variable domain is DSGVTQTPKHLITATGQRVTLRCSPRSGDLSVYWYQQSLDQGLQFLIQYYNGEERAKGNILERFSAQQFPDLHSELNLSSLELGDSALYFCASSVLADPYNEQFFGPGTRLTVL.

Regarding this clonotype: A read error is possible here, since a much larger clone lies one base away. The chain recombines TRBV7-2 with TRBJ2-3; 9 positions match TRBD2. CDR3 size: 19 residues. The trim removed 1 base at V and 0 bases at J, leaving 11 bases unmatched. The germline gives CDR1 SGHTA, CDR2 FQGNSA. CDR3 in amino acids: CASSLGRASGASSTDTQYF. As DNA, the CDR3 is TGTGCCAGCAGCTTAGGTCGGGCTAGCGGGGCTTCTAGCACAGATACGCAGTATTTT.

This chain links TRBV29-1 with TRBJ1-1; tentative D call: TRBD1 (6 bases). The CDR3 runs 13 residues. V shed 6 bases and J shed 3 bases, with 14 bases lying between them. Germline CDR1 is SQVTM and CDR2 is ANQGSEA. This CDR3 reads CSVGWGADTEAFF. The CDR3 coding sequence is TGCAGCGTCGGTTGGGGGGCCGACACTGAAGCTTTCTTT.

The chain employs TRBV20-1 and TRBJ1-6; no firm D call. CDR1 DFQATT and CDR2 SNEGSKA come from the germline V gene (reference sequence). The CDR3 spans 14 residues. V shed 4 bases and J shed 6 bases, with 13 bases lying between them. Here the CDR3 DNA reads TGCAGTGCTAAAAGTGGAAGGCGTAATTCACCCCTCCACTTT. It is translated as CSAKSGRRNSPLHF.

The rearrangement joins TRBV20-1 to TRBJ2-3; D not resolved. Germline CDR1 and CDR2: DFQATT and SNEGSKA (reference sequence). This CDR3 spans 12 amino acids. V lost 1 base to trimming and J lost 4 bases, with 6 bases between them. CDR3 in amino acids: CSARAWADTQYF. CDR3 sequence (DNA): TGCAGTGCTAGAGCGTGGGCAGATACGCAGTATTTT.

The rearrangement uses TRBV6-2 or TRBV6-3 and TRBJ2-1; perhaps TRBD1 as D (6 bases). V lost 3 bases and J lost 7, with 13 bases in between. The germline CDR1 and CDR2 sequences are MNHEY and SVGEGT. This CDR3 spans 14 amino acids. In DNA, the CDR3 is TGTGCCAGCAGTTATCTCGGCAGGGGTAATGAGCAGTTCTTC. It translates to CASSYLGRGNEQFF.

This clonotype was counted a few times. The chain has TRBV2 and TRBJ2-1; D might be TRBD2 (7 bases). V shed 4 bases and J shed 2 bases, with 21 bases lying between them. Germline assignment: CDR1 SNHLY and CDR2 FYNNEI. This CDR3 is 18 amino acids long. The CDR3 sequence is CASSGGGWGDNPYNEQFF. The CDR3 DNA sequence: TGTGCCAGCAGTGGGGGGGGGTGGGGGGACAACCCCTACAATGAGCAGTTCTTC.

The V call is TRBV10-3, the J call TRBJ2-3, with D unclear. V was clipped by 2 bases and J by 2 bases, with 8 bases between them. Germline-derived CDR1 and CDR2 are ENHRY and SYGVKD. This CDR3 has 14 amino acids. CDR3 nucleotides: TGTGCCATCAGTGAGGCGGCTGCCACAGATACGCAGTATTTT. Translated, it gives CAISEAAATDTQYF.

V is TRBV5-6 and J is TRBJ1-3; D might be TRBD1 (6 bases). The CDR3 is made up of 15 amino acids. Germline V gene lookup returns CDR1 SGHDT and CDR2 YYEEEE. Trimming stripped 5 bases from V and 3 bases from J, with 15 bases between. The CDR3 is CASSKGHYNGNTIYF. Here the CDR3 DNA reads TGTGCCAGCAGTAAGGGACATTACAATGGAAACACCATATATTTT.

This clonotype was picked up many times. The chain uses TRBV5-1 and TRBJ2-1; D may be TRBD1 (6 bases). Germline V gene data show CDR1 as SGHRS and CDR2 as YFSETQ. Trimming took off 0 bases at V and 7 bases at J, with 11 bases between the two ends. CDR3 length: 14 amino acids. The CDR3 loop reads CASSLGAQGNEQFF. The CDR3 coding sequence is TGCGCCAGCAGCTTGGGAGCCCAGGGGAATGAGCAGTTCTTC.

This sequence joins TRBV5-6 and TRBJ2-7, with 9 bases matching TRBD2. The V gene's germline CDR1 is SGHDT and CDR2 YYEEEE. The V segment lost 4 bases and the J segment 3 bases; nucleotides outside the gene matches: 8. The CDR3 contains 15 residues. CDR3 amino acids: CASSNSGGLIYEQYF. DNA of the CDR3: TGTGCCAGCAGCAACAGCGGGGGGCTAATCTACGAGCAGTACTTC.

This clonotype appeared once. The chain uses TRBV5-1 and TRBJ2-4, with D possibly matching TRBD1 (5 bases). Looked up from germline, CDR1 is SGHRS and CDR2 is YFSETQ. The V end was cut by 4 bases, the J end by 0 bases, with 11 bases between. The CDR3 is 15 amino acids. CDR3 sequence reads: CASSAGHSAKNIQYF. The CDR3 nucleotides read TGCGCCAGCAGCGCAGGACATTCAGCCAAAAACATTCAGTACTTC.

This clonotype was counted only a few times. V usage is TRBV15 and J usage is TRBJ1-2; D is perhaps TRBD1 (6 bases). Germline CDR1 and CDR2: LNHNV and YYDKDF (reference sequence). The CDR3 has 12 residues. The ends were cut back, 1 base at V and 7 bases at J, with 7 bases in the middle. The CDR3 sequence: CATSRGGAGYTF. The CDR3 bases are TGTGCCACCAGCAGAGGGGGGGCTGGCTACACCTTC.

The gene calls are TRBV27 and TRBJ2-3; the D is unclear. The CDR3 is 14 amino acids. Germline-derived CDR1 and CDR2 are MNHEY and SMNVEV (reference sequence). Trimming stripped 3 bases from V and 4 bases from J, with 11 bases between. The CDR3 sequence is CASSFSPRADTQYF. CDR3 DNA: TGTGCCAGCAGTTTCTCCCCTCGGGCAGATACGCAGTATTTT.

This rearrangement joins TRBV20-1 to TRBJ2-3; D is uncertain. CDR3 length: 14 residues. Germline V CDR1 and CDR2: DFQATT, SNEGSKA (reference sequence). V was clipped by 1 base and J by 1 base, with 9 bases between them. Here the CDR3 DNA reads TGCAGTGCTAGAGTAGCACCTGGCACAGATACGCAGTATTTT. It specifies CSARVAPGTDTQYF.

The chain links TRBV20-1 to TRBJ1-2, with no clear D. The V and J ends lost 0 bases and 2 bases respectively, with 7 bases between them. This CDR3 is 13 amino acids long. CDR1 and CDR2 from the germline V gene are DFQATT and SNEGSKA (reference sequence). Here the CDR3 DNA reads TGCAGTGCTAGAGATATCAGAAACTATGGCTACACCTTC. Translating gives CSARDIRNYGYTF.

The chain uses TRBV4-1 and TRBJ1-4; 9 bases line up with TRBD1. Germline loops: CDR1 MGHRA, CDR2 YSYEKL. The length of the CDR3 is 17 residues. The ends lost 1 base at V and 2 bases at J; junction bases unmatched: 5. In DNA form, the CDR3 reads TGCGCCAGCAGCCAAGTAATACAGGGGGCGACTAATGAAAAACTGTTTTTT. This translates into CASSQVIQGATNEKLFF.

This rearrangement joins TRBV4-1 to TRBJ2-7; D remains ambiguous. The CDR3 extends over 14 amino acids. Germline V gene sequence: CDR1 MGHRA, CDR2 YSYEKL. V dropped 1 base and J dropped 3 bases, with 10 bases sitting between them. CDR3 amino acids: CASSQGPELYEQYF. CDR3 coding DNA: TGCGCCAGCAGCCAAGGACCGGAGCTCTACGAGCAGTACTTC.

The table lists this clonotype with a few counts. The chain is built from TRBV27 and TRBJ2-1; D is undetermined. V was clipped by 5 bases and J by 3 bases, with 8 bases between them. The CDR3 totals 13 residues. Per the germline V gene, CDR1 is MNHEY and CDR2 is SMNVEV (reference sequence). The CDR3 nucleotides are TGTGCCAGCAGTATCGACGTCTACAATGAGCAGTTCTTC. Translation gives CASSIDVYNEQFF.

The J gene is TRBJ2-7, the V gene TRBV25-1; no clear D gene. Germline V CDR1 and CDR2: MGHDK, SYGVNS. There are 14 residues in the CDR3. Trimming removed 4 bases at V and 2 bases at J, with 12 bases between. The CDR3 region is CASSGPERAYEQYF. CDR3 sequence (DNA): TGTGCCAGCAGTGGTCCGGAGCGAGCCTACGAGCAGTACTTC.

The chain combines TRBV10-3 with TRBJ2-7, with a tentative D call TRBD1 (6 bases). Germline-derived CDR1 and CDR2 are ENHRY and SYGVKD. The CDR3 sequence is 14 residues long. The V and J ends lost 6 bases and 2 bases respectively, with 14 bases between them. CDR3 sequence reads: CAIREDSSPYEQYF. CDR3 coding DNA: TGTGCCATCAGGGAGGACAGCAGCCCCTACGAGCAGTACTTC.

The CDR3 DNA reads as TGTGCCAGCAGCACCAGGGGTTGGACAGATACGCAGTATTTT. Encoded protein: CASSTRGWTDTQYF. The chain couples TRBV13 to TRBJ2-3; tentative D call: TRBD1 (6 bases). Germline CDR1 reads PRHDT; CDR2 reads FYEKMQ (reference sequence). CDR3 length: 14 residues. The V end was cut by 5 bases, the J end by 3 bases, with 12 bases between.

This clonotype was observed a few times. This chain uses TRBV15 with TRBJ2-5, with D possibly TRBD2 on 5 matching bases. Deletions cut 3 bases from V and 0 bases from J, with 8 bases between. The germline V gene has CDR1 LNHNV and CDR2 YYDKDF (reference sequence). The CDR3 runs to 14 residues. The DNA of the CDR3 is TGTGCCACCAGCAGGAGGGCGTACCAAGAGACCCAGTACTTC. Translation gives CATSRRAYQETQYF.

The CDR3 DNA follows: TGTGCCAGCAGCCCTCAAAGGGGCGCCCTCTTCACTGAAGCTTTCTTT. It yields the protein CASSPQRGALFTEAFF. J is TRBJ1-1 and V is TRBV6-2 or TRBV6-3; D is perhaps TRBD1 (5 bases). Germline CDR1 reads MNHEY; CDR2 reads SVGEGT. The V gene lost 6 bases and the J gene lost 4 bases, with 21 bases spanning the gap. The CDR3 has 16 residues.